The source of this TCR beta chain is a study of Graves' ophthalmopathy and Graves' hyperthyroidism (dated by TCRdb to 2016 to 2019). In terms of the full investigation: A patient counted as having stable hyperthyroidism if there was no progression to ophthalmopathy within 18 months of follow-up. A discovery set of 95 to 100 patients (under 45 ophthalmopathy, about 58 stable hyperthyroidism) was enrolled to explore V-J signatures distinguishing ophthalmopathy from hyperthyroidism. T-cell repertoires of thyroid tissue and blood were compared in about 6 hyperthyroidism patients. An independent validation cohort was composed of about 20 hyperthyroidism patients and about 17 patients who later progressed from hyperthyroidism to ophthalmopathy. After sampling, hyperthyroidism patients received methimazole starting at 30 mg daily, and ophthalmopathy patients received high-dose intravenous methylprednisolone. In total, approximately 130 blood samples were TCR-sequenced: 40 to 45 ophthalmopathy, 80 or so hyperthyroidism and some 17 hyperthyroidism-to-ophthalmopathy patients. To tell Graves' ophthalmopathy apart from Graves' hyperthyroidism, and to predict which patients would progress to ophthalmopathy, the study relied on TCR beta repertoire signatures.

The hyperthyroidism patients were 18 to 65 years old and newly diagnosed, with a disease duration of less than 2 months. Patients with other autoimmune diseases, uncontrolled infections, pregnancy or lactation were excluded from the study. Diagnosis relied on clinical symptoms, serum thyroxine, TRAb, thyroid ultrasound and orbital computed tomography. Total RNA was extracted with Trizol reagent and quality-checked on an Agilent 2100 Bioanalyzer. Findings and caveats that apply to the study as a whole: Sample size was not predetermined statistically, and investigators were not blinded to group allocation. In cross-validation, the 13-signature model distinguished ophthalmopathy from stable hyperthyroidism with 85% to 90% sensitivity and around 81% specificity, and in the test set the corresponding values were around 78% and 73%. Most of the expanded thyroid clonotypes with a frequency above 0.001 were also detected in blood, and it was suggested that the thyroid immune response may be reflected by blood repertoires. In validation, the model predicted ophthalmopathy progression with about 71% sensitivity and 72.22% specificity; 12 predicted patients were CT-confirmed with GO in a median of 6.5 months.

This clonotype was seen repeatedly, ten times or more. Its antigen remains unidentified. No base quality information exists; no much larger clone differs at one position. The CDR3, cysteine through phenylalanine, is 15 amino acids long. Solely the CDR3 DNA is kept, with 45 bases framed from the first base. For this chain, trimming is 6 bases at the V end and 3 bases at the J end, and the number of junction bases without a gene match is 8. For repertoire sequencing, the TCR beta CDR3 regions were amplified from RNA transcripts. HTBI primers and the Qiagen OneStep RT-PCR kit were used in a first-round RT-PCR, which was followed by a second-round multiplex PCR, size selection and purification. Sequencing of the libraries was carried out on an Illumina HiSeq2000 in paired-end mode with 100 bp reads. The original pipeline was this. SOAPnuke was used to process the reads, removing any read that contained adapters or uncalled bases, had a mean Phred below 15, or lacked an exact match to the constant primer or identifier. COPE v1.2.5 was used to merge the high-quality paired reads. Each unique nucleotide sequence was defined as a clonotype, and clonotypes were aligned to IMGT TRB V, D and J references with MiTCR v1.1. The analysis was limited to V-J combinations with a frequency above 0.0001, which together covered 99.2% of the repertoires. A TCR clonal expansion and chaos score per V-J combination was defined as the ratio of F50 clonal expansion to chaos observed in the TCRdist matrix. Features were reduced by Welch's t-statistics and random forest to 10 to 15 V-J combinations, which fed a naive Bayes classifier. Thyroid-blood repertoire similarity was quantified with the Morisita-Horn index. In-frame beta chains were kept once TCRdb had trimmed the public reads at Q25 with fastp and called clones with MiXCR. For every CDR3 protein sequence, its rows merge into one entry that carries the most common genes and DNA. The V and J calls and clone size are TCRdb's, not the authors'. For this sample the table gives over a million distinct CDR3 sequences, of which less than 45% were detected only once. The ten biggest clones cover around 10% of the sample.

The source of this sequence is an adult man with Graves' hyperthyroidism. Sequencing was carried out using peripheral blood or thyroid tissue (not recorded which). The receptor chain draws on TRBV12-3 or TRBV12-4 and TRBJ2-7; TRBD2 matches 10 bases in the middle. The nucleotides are TGTGCCAGCAGCTCGCGACTAGCGGGCGGCTACGAGCAGTACTTC. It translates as CASSSRLAGGYEQYF.